The present T cell receptor (beta chain) was sequenced within a study of shared clonotypes between healthy human individuals. Study-wide points: Rarefaction showed sorted-subset sequencing was incomplete despite large depth.

In the case of this clone: The antigen is not known.

The trim removed 2 bases at V and 7 bases at J, leaving 5 bases unmatched. CDR3 length equals 15 residues. Per germline, CDR1 MNHEY and CDR2 SVGAGI. Replicate PCRs from sorted subsets contained 200 ng DNA, which is roughly 30,000 T cell genomes. Here immunoSEQ multiplex PCR was the method, and the copy in TCRdb shows in-frame clones only, minus some. Here the sample spans about 1.5 million clones, 95% to 99% being singletons. V usage is TRBV6-5 and J usage is TRBJ2-4, with 10 nucleotides matching TRBD2. The sequence was obtained from a man under 40 in good health. The sequenced sample was naive CD4+ T cells sorted from blood. Stated subset: CD45RA+ positively selected. The CDR3 loop is CASSYASGRDNIQYF. The CDR3 DNA reads as TGTGCCAGCAGTTACGCAAGCGGGAGGGATAACATTCAGTACTTC.